This T cell receptor beta chain was recovered during a study of T cells in Graves' hyperthyroidism and ophthalmopathy. From RNA transcripts, TCR beta CDR3 regions were amplified. Using the HTBI primer set, a first-round RT-PCR was run on the TCR CDR3. TCRdb processed the multiplex PCR reads anew with MiXCR; each CDR3 protein has one entry. Of about 640,000 distinct CDR3 sequences in the sample, roughly 20% were seen once. The study left out patients who had uncontrolled infection, other autoimmune disease, pregnancy or lactation. CDR1 SNHLY and CDR2 FYNNEI come from the germline V gene. CDR3 size: 21 residues. The V end was cut by 3 bases, the J end by 0 bases, with 27 bases between.

The sequencing input was blood. The V and J genes are TRBV2 and TRBJ1-5; D might be TRBD1 (5 bases). The source is a man aged 25-40 years with Graves' ophthalmopathy. The CDR3 DNA reads as TGTGCCAGCAGTGAGGAGGGCCACGGTGTAACAGGAAGGTATAGCAATCAGCCCCAGCATTTT. This encodes CASSEEGHGVTGRYSNQPQHF.